Following are 24 T cell receptor beta chains from one sample sequenced in a study of blood T cell repertoires in COVID-19. The table came from immunoSEQ multiplex PCR; TCRdb's copy has only in-frame clones and leaves some out. The sample records 80,000 to 100,000 clones, 70% to 90% being singletons. Sequenced input: peripheral blood. These receptors came from a man aged 65 to 79 with acute or convalescent COVID-19.

This clone was seen a single time. The chain joins TRBV11-2 to TRBJ2-5, with 9 bases fitting TRBD1. The CDR3 consists of 16 residues. Germline V gives CDR1 SGHAT, CDR2 FQNNGV. V gave up 4 bases and J gave up 7 bases; unmatched junction bases: 13. In DNA form, the CDR3 reads TGTGCCAGCAGCTCCTCCGGGACAGGGTCCCGAGCGACCCAGTACTTC. Encoded protein: CASSSSGTGSRATQYF.

This sequence joins TRBV7-2 and TRBJ2-3, with a possible D match to TRBD1 (5 bases). Germline CDR1 SGHTA, CDR2 FQGNSA. Between the trimmed V and J ends, which lost 0 bases and 4 bases, there was a span of 5 bases. The CDR3 runs to 13 residues. The CDR3, as DNA: TGTGCCAGCAGCTTAGCGACAGCAGATACGCAGTATTTT. Amino acids: CASSLATADTQYF. Combining the CDR3 with reference TRBV7-2 and TRBJ2-3 gives the whole variable domain GAGVSQSPSNKVTEKGKDVELRCDPISGHTALYWYRQSLGQGLEFLIYFQGNSAPDKSGLPSDRFSAERTGGSVSTLTIQRTQQEDSAVYLCASSLATADTQYFGPGTRLTVL.

The chain links TRBV25-1 to TRBJ1-1; 7 bases map to TRBD1. V lost 6 bases and J lost 0; bases outside the gene matches: 1. The CDR3 is 13 amino acids. Germline CDR1 reads MGHDK; CDR2 reads SYGVNS. This CDR3 reads CASRDRMNTEAFF. In DNA, the CDR3 is TGTGCCAGCAGGGACAGGATGAACACTGAAGCTTTCTTT.

The chain has TRBV3-1 (or the pseudogene TRBV3-2) and TRBJ2-5, with 11 bases lining up with TRBD2. The CDR3 totals 18 residues. With 3 bases clipped from V and 0 bases from J, the junction kept 9 bases outside the gene matches. Germline V CDR1 and CDR2: LGHDT, YNNKEL (reference sequence). The CDR3 is CASSHWASGGPNQETQYF. Here the CDR3 DNA reads TGTGCCAGCAGCCATTGGGCTAGCGGGGGGCCCAACCAAGAGACCCAGTACTTC.

This chain joins TRBV5-1 and TRBJ2-5, with 9 bases identical to TRBD2. The germline V gene encodes CDR1 SGHRS and CDR2 YFSETQ. The CDR3 consists of 18 residues. The V gene end was trimmed by 0 bases and the J gene end by 5 bases; junction bases not matched to a gene: 14. CDR3 DNA sequence: TGCGCCAGCAGCTTGGGGGCGGGTAGCGGGGGCCATTTCGAGACCCAGTACTTC. Protein sequence: CASSLGAGSGGHFETQYF.

V gene TRBV25-1 combines with J gene TRBJ2-3; perhaps TRBD2 as D (6 bases). Trimming removed 0 bases at V and 4 bases at J, with 11 bases between. Germline CDR1 reads MGHDK; CDR2 reads SYGVNS. The CDR3 loop spans 15 amino acids. The CDR3 loop reads CASSEYGRIPDTQYF. The CDR3 DNA is TGTGCCAGCAGTGAATATGGGAGGATCCCAGATACGCAGTATTTT.

This chain joins TRBV28 and TRBJ2-7, with 7 bases that match TRBD2. Trimming took 6 bases from V and 4 from J; bases not matched to a gene: 12. The CDR3 sequence is 15 residues long. Germline V gene lookup returns CDR1 MDHEN and CDR2 SYDVKM. The CDR3 region is CASSSPTTSVYEQYF. CDR3 nucleotide sequence: TGTGCCAGCAGCTCCCCGACAACTAGCGTTTACGAGCAGTACTTC. Combining the CDR3 with reference TRBV28 and TRBJ2-7 gives the whole variable domain DVKVTQSSRYLVKRTGEKVFLECVQDMDHENMFWYRQDPGLGLRLIYFSYDVKMKEKGDIPEGYSVSREKKERFSLILESASTNQTSMYLCASSSPTTSVYEQYFGPGTRLTVT.

This clone has just one count. This chain uses TRBV9 with TRBJ1-3; a weak D match, TRBD1 (5 bases). The V and J ends lost 2 bases and 0 bases respectively, with 12 bases between them. In germline, CDR1 is SGDLS, CDR2 YYNGEE. CDR3 length equals 16 residues. The CDR3 DNA is TGTGCCAGCAGCGTCCGGACGGGGGGCTCTGGAAACACCATATATTTT. This encodes CASSVRTGGSGNTIYF. The whole variable domain, remainder taken from reference TRBV9 and TRBJ1-3, is DSGVTQTPKHLITATGQRVTLRCSPRSGDLSVYWYQQSLDQGLQFLIQYYNGEERAKGNILERFSAQQFPDLHSELNLSSLELGDSALYFCASSVRTGGSGNTIYFGEGSWLTVV.

This clone was seen more than once but under ten times. This chain uses TRBV7-6 with TRBJ2-7, with D perhaps matching TRBD1 (5 bases). The V end was cut by 1 base, the J end by 5 bases, with 15 bases between. From germline, CDR1 is SGHVS and CDR2 FNYEAQ. This CDR3 has 15 amino acids. This CDR3 reads CASSLETQGVHEQYF. CDR3 bases: TGTGCCAGCAGCTTAGAGACGCAGGGCGTGCACGAGCAGTACTTC. Full variable domain (missing parts from reference TRBV7-6 and TRBJ2-7): GAGVSQSPRYKVTKRGQDVALRCDPISGHVSLYWYRQALGQGPEFLTYFNYEAQQDKSGLPNDRFSAERPEGSISTLTIQRTEQRDSAMYRCASSLETQGVHEQYFGPGTRLTVT.

In nucleotides, the CDR3 is TGTGCCAGCAGCCCCCATGGGGGGGCCGATTACGAGCAGTACTTC. Residues: CASSPHGGADYEQYF. The chain employs TRBV11-3 and TRBJ2-7, with D possibly being TRBD2 (7 bases). The V gene's germline CDR1 is SGHNT and CDR2 YENEEA. Trimming shortened V by 5 bases and J by 4 bases, and 18 bases separated the two germline ends. The CDR3 has 15 residues.

The gene calls are TRBV7-2 and TRBJ1-2; D may be TRBD1 (6 bases). V shed 4 bases and J shed 8 bases, with 17 bases lying between them. Germline CDR1 and CDR2: SGHTA and FQGNSA. This CDR3 comprises 14 residues. The CDR3 protein is CASSSAGQFWGYTF. CDR3 in DNA: TGTGCCAGCAGCTCTGCAGGACAGTTCTGGGGCTACACCTTC.

The chain couples TRBV11-2 to TRBJ1-2; the D is unclear. V lost 5 bases, J lost 2 bases, and 12 bases lay in between. This CDR3 spans 14 amino acids. Germline-derived CDR1 and CDR2 are SGHAT and FQNNGV. The CDR3 region has the DNA TGTGCCAGCAGCCCCAATTTAAGCAACTATGGCTACACCTTC. As protein: CASSPNLSNYGYTF. The full variable domain, in which reference TRBV11-2 and TRBJ1-2 provide the parts outside the CDR3, is EAGVAQSPRYKIIEKRQSVAFWCNPISGHATLYWYQQILGQGPKLLIQFQNNGVVDDSQLPKDRFSAERLKGVDSTLKIQPAKLEDSAVYLCASSPNLSNYGYTFGSGTRLTVV.

The V and J genes are TRBV11-3 and TRBJ1-1; the D gene is possibly TRBD1 (6 bases). The CDR3 has 16 amino acids. V shed 5 bases and J shed 1 base, with 17 bases lying between them. CDR1 and CDR2 (germline): SGHNT, YENEEA. In DNA, the CDR3 is TGTGCCAGCAGCAAACAGGCGGGGGGCGCGAACACTGAAGCTTTCTTT. Translated: CASSKQAGGANTEAFF.

The genes are TRBV19 and TRBJ1-5; TRBD1 might be the D (6 bases). This CDR3 comprises 15 residues. Germline loops: CDR1 LNHDA, CDR2 SQIVND (reference sequence). The germline V and J ends were trimmed by 6 bases and 0 bases, with 12 bases remaining between them. The CDR3 here is CASSERGNSNQPQHF. DNA for the CDR3: TGTGCCAGTAGCGAGAGGGGGAATAGCAATCAGCCCCAGCATTTT.

V usage is TRBV28 and J usage is TRBJ1-5; D unclear. This CDR3 is built from 14 residues. Germline V lookup: CDR1 MDHEN, CDR2 SYDVKM. Deletions cut 6 bases from V and 6 bases from J, with 15 bases between. CDR3 sequence reads: CASRPPGRSQPQHF. DNA of the CDR3: TGTGCCAGCAGACCACCCGGGAGGAGTCAGCCCCAGCATTTT.

The V call is TRBV3-1 (or the pseudogene TRBV3-2), the J call TRBJ2-2; D gene unclear. The germline V gene has CDR1 LGHDT and CDR2 YNNKEL (reference sequence). The CDR3 extends over 13 amino acids. Trimming stripped 0 bases from V and 5 bases from J, with 4 bases between. The CDR3 region has the DNA TGTGCCAGCAGCCAAGACTTGACCGGGGAGCTGTTTTTT. Its protein is CASSQDLTGELFF.

The chain links TRBV24-1 to TRBJ2-1; perhaps TRBD2 as D (7 bases). V lost 6 bases, J lost 4 bases, and 12 bases lay in between. Germline assignment: CDR1 KGHDR and CDR2 SFDVKD. CDR3 length equals 14 residues. CDR3 sequence (DNA): TGTGCCACCAGTTGGGGGGGCGGGTACAATGAGCAGTTCTTC. Translating gives CATSWGGGYNEQFF.

The chain couples TRBV24-1 to TRBJ1-4; 10 bases agree with TRBD1. V lost 10 bases and J lost 11; bases outside the gene matches: 12. The CDR3 has 14 residues. CDR1 and CDR2 from the germline V gene are KGHDR and SFDVKD. CDR3 amino acids: CATRGPGQGSKLFF. The CDR3 region has the DNA TGTGCCACTAGAGGTCCGGGACAGGGGTCGAAACTGTTTTTT.

With regard to this clone: The same CDR3 is also encoded by other DNA sequences in this sample. The chain carries TRBV5-4 and TRBJ1-2; D possibly corresponds to TRBD1 (5 bases). Germline CDR1 reads SGHNT; CDR2 reads YYREEE (reference sequence). This CDR3 has 13 residues. The ends were cut back, 2 bases at V and 4 bases at J, with 9 bases in the middle. The CDR3 spells CASSFQGLYGYTF. The DNA for the CDR3 is TGTGCCAGCAGCTTTCAGGGACTCTATGGCTACACCTTC.

The rearrangement joins TRBV5-1 to TRBJ1-2, with D perhaps TRBD1 (6 bases). V was pared by 4 bases and J by 3 bases, with 16 bases between. Germline V CDR1 and CDR2: SGHRS, YFSETQ. CDR3 length equals 15 residues. CDR3 in amino acids: CASSRTGSVDYGYTF. The CDR3 region has the DNA TGCGCCAGCAGCCGAACAGGGTCTGTAGACTATGGCTACACCTTC.

This sequence joins TRBV5-5 and TRBJ1-5, with a possible D match to TRBD1 (5 bases). Germline CDR1 reads SGHKS; CDR2 reads YYEKEE (reference sequence). With 4 bases removed from V and 1 base from J, the gap between germline ends came to 18 bases. This CDR3 contains 17 residues. Here the CDR3 DNA reads TGTGCCAGCAGCCCGACTGACAGTGTCCTAAGCAATCAGCCCCAGCATTTT. Its translation is CASSPTDSVLSNQPQHF.

The chain uses TRBV13 and TRBJ2-3, with 7 bases that match TRBD2. The CDR3 consists of 14 residues. Trimming took 8 bases from V and 3 from J; bases not matched to a gene: 8. Germline V lookup: CDR1 PRHDT, CDR2 FYEKMQ (reference sequence). The CDR3 sequence: CASGSGGVTDTQYF. CDR3 in DNA: TGTGCCAGCGGGTCGGGGGGTGTTACAGATACGCAGTATTTT.

The chain joins TRBV9 to TRBJ1-2; no clear D gene. Trimming took off 4 bases at V and 3 bases at J, with 10 bases between the two ends. CDR1 SGDLS and CDR2 YYNGEE come from the germline V gene. CDR3 length: 13 amino acids. The CDR3 protein is CASSLDGDYGYTF. DNA for the CDR3: TGTGCCAGCAGCCTCGACGGAGACTATGGCTACACCTTC.

This chain uses TRBV18 with TRBJ1-1, with D perhaps matching TRBD1 (5 bases). The ends were cut back, 6 bases at V and 6 bases at J, with 14 bases in the middle. Germline loops: CDR1 KGHSH, CDR2 LQKENI. The CDR3 loop spans 13 amino acids. The CDR3, as DNA: TGTGCCAGCTCCGGGCAGGGAAGCGCTGAAGCTTTCTTT. Residues: CASSGQGSAEAFF.